This passage covers 13 T cell receptor beta chains from one sample sequenced in a study of blood T cell repertoires in COVID-19. Assay used: immunoSEQ multiplex PCR; TCRdb lists only in-frame clones, some missing. The table has some 96,000 clones, 75% to 90% seen once. Sequencing was performed on peripheral blood. These receptors were taken from a human donor in a cohort sampled during active COVID-19.

The J gene is TRBJ1-2, the V gene TRBV25-1, with 8 positions matching TRBD1. The CDR3 extends over 13 amino acids. The V and J ends lost 6 bases and 4 bases, in that order; junction bases with no gene match: 4. Germline V CDR1 and CDR2: MGHDK, SYGVNS. The CDR3 region has the DNA TGTGCCAGCAGACAGGGGGGCCTCTATGGCTACACCTTC. It translates to CASRQGGLYGYTF.

The CDR3 DNA is TGCGCCAGCAGAACCGGGACAGAAGTTAACTATGGCTACACCTTC. Translating gives CASRTGTEVNYGYTF. V gene TRBV5-1 combines with J gene TRBJ1-2; 7 bases line up with TRBD1. The CDR3 covers 15 residues. CDR1 and CDR2 (germline): SGHRS, YFSETQ. V shed 5 bases and J 1 base; nucleotides not matched to a gene: 8.

This CDR3 reads CASSEAAGADGYTF. The CDR3 DNA follows: TGTGCCAGCAGTGAAGCGGCTGGGGCGGATGGCTACACCTTC. The chain uses TRBV2 and TRBJ1-2; tentative D call: TRBD1 (5 bases). CDR3 length: 14 amino acids. Germline V gene lookup returns CDR1 SNHLY and CDR2 FYNNEI. V was pared by 0 bases and J by 6 bases, with 11 bases between.

This clone was counted once. This chain links TRBV20-1 with TRBJ1-6; D is perhaps TRBD1 (5 bases). CDR3 length: 11 residues. V was shortened by 6 bases and J by 7 bases, with 7 bases between the two germline ends. Per the germline V gene, CDR1 is DFQATT and CDR2 is SNEGSKA (reference sequence). As DNA, the CDR3 is TGCAGTGCCGCAGGGAATTCACCCCTCCACTTT. Its protein product is CSAAGNSPLHF.

The rearrangement joins TRBV7-2 to TRBJ2-5; 9 positions match TRBD2. The CDR3 spans 15 residues. Unmatched junction bases numbered 5, after V lost 2 bases and J lost 4 bases. Germline CDR1 and CDR2: SGHTA and FQGNSA. The CDR3 protein is CASSLLRGGGETQYF. The CDR3 DNA is TGTGCCAGCAGCTTACTACGCGGGGGGGGAGAGACCCAGTACTTC.

The chain links TRBV28 to TRBJ1-2; D ambiguous. The CDR3 sequence is 14 residues long. The germline V gene has CDR1 MDHEN and CDR2 SYDVKM. The ends were cut back, 2 bases at V and 4 bases at J, with 11 bases in the middle. DNA of the CDR3: TGTGCCAGCAGTTTAGGAGGGTTTGGCTATGGCTACACCTTC. This translates into CASSLGGFGYGYTF.

J is TRBJ2-7 and V is TRBV20-1, with a weak D call TRBD1 (6 bases). The CDR3 covers 14 residues. The V and J ends lost 3 bases and 1 base respectively, with 13 bases between them. CDR1 DFQATT and CDR2 SNEGSKA come from the germline V gene (reference sequence). The CDR3 spells CSASSRQGSYEQYF. The CDR3 DNA reads as TGCAGTGCTAGTAGCCGGCAGGGGTCCTACGAGCAGTACTTC.

The table lists this clone with a count of one. The rearrangement uses TRBV7-9 and TRBJ1-2; D unresolved. The CDR3 is 11 residues long. Looked up from germline, CDR1 is SEHNR and CDR2 is FQNEAQ (reference sequence). Trimming pared 5 bases from V and 8 bases from J, leaving 9 bases between. The CDR3, as DNA: TGTGCCAGCAGCCTCCTACAGGGCTACACCTTC. Amino acids: CASSLLQGYTF.

V is TRBV1 and J is TRBJ2-7; TRBD1 is the table's D call, not checked against the DNA. TRBV1 is shown as a pseudogene. The CDR3 has 15 amino acids. The DNA of the CDR3 is TGCACCAGCCTGACCTTGAGTCACAGGGACATCGAGCAGTACTTC. Translation: CTSLTLSHRDIEQYF.

The chain uses TRBV3-1 (or the pseudogene TRBV3-2) and TRBJ2-1; 10 bases are shared with TRBD1. J was trimmed by 4 bases and V by 4 bases; bases with no gene match: 10. Germline CDR1 reads LGHDT; CDR2 reads YNNKEL (reference sequence). CDR3 length: 17 residues. CDR3 loop: CASSRQLPGQGYNEQFF. The DNA for the CDR3 is TGTGCCAGCAGCCGACAACTCCCGGGACAGGGGTACAATGAGCAGTTCTTC.

This clone was found a few times. DNA of the CDR3: TGTGCCACTCTCCGTGGCGGGAGGCAAGTCTACAATGAGCAGTTCTTC. It codes for CATLRGGRQVYNEQFF. The V gene is TRBV6-6, the J gene TRBJ2-1, with 8 nucleotides matching TRBD2. CDR1 is MNHNY, CDR2 SVGAGI, per germline (reference sequence). This CDR3 is 16 amino acids long. Trimming took 10 bases from V and 3 from J; bases not matched to a gene: 14.

This chain links TRBV7-3 with TRBJ2-1, with TRBD2 as a possible D gene (6 bases). Trimming left V 5 bases short and J 3 bases short, with 14 bases between. This CDR3 has 15 residues. CDR1 and CDR2 from the germline V gene are SGHTA and FQGTGA. This chain's CDR3 is CASSRRGGGYNEQFF. The CDR3 DNA follows: TGTGCCAGCAGCCGAAGGGGAGGAGGCTACAATGAGCAGTTCTTC.

The table lists this clone with a few counts. The chain uses TRBV18 and TRBJ1-1, with TRBD1 matching over 7 bases. With V trimmed by 2 bases and J by 2 bases, 5 bases remained unmatched. Germline V gene lookup returns CDR1 KGHSH and CDR2 LQKENI. The CDR3 covers 15 residues. DNA for the CDR3: TGTGCCAGCTCACCAAGGACAGGCGATAACACTGAAGCTTTCTTT. Translated, it gives CASSPRTGDNTEAFF.